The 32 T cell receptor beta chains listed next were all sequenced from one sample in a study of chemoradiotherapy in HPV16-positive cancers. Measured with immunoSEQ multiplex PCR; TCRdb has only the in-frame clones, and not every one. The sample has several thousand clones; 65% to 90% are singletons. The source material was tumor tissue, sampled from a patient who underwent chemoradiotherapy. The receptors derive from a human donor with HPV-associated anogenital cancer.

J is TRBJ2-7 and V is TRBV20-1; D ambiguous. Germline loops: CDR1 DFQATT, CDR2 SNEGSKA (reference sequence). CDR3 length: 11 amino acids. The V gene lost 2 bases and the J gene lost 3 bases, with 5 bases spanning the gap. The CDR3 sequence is CSARQNYEQYF. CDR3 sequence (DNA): TGCAGTGCTAGACAGAACTACGAGCAGTACTTC.

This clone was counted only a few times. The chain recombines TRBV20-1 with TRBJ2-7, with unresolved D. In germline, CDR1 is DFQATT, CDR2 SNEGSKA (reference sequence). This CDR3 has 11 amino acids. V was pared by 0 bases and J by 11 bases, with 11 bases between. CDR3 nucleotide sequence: TGCAGTGCTAGAGATAACCCGTGGGAGTACTTC. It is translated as CSARDNPWEYF.

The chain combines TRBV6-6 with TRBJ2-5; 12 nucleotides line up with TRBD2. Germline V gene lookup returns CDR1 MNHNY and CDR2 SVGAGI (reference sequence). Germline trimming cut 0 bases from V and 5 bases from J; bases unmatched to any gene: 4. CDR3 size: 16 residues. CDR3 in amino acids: CASSYSTSGRMETQYF. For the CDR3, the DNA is TGTGCCAGCAGTTACTCGACTAGCGGGAGAATGGAGACCCAGTACTTC.

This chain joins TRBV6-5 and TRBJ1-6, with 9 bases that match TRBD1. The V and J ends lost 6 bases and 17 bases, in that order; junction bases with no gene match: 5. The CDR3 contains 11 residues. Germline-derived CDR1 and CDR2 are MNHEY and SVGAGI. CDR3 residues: CASRDRGRVHF. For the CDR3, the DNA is TGTGCCAGCAGGGACAGGGGACGGGTCCACTTT.

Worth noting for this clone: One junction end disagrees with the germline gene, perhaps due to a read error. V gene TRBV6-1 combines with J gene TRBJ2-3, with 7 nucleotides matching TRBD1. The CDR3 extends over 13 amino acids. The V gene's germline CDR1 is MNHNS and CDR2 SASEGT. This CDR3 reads CASREGTADTQYF. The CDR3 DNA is TGTGCCAGCAGGGAAGGGACAGCAGATACGCAGTATTTT.

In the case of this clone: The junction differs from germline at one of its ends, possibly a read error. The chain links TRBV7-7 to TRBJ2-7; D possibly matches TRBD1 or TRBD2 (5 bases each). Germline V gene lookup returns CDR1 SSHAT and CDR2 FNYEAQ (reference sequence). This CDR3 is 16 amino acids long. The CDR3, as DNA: TGTGCTAGCAGCCATAAAGAATCGGGACGCAGATACGAGCAGTACTTC. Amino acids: CASSHKESGRRYEQYF.

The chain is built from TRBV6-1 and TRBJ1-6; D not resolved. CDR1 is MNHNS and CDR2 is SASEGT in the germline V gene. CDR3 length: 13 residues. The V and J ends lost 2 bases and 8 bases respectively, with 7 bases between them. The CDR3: CASSERRYSPLHF. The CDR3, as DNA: TGTGCCAGCAGTGAACGAAGGTATTCACCCCTCCACTTT.

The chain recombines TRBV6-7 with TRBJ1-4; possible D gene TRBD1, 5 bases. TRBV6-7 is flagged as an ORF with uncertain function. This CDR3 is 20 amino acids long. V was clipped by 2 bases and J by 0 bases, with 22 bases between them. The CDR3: CASSYQPGPTPNTTNEKLFF. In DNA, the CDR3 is TGTGCCAGCAGTTACCAACCGGGACCCACCCCTAACACAACTAATGAAAAACTGTTTTTT.

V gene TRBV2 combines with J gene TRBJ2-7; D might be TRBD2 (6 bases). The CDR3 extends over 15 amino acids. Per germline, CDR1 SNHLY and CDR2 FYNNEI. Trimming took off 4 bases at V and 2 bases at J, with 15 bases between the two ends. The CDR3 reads CASSAGPGAPYEQYF. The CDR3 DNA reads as TGTGCCAGCAGTGCCGGCCCGGGAGCCCCCTACGAGCAGTACTTC.

The CDR3 bases are TGTGCCAGCAGCTTATCCGGGACAGGGGCTGGAAACACCATATATTTT. Protein sequence: CASSLSGTGAGNTIYF. The chain joins TRBV7-6 to TRBJ1-3; 10 nucleotides agree with TRBD1. Germline-derived CDR1 and CDR2 are SGHVS and FNYEAQ. V dropped 2 bases and J dropped 2; count of bases not matched to a gene: 3. The CDR3 has 16 residues.

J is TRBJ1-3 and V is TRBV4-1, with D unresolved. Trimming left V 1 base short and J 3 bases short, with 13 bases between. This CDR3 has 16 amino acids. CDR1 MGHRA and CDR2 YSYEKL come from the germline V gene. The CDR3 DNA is TGCGCCAGCAGCCAAGTCGATGGATTAAGTGGAAACACCATATATTTT. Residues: CASSQVDGLSGNTIYF.

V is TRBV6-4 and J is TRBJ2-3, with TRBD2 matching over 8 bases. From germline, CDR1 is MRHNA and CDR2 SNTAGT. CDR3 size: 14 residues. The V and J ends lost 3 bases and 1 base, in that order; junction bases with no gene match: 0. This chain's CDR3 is CASSERGGTDTQYF. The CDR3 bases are TGTGCCAGCAGTGAGCGGGGGGGCACAGATACGCAGTATTTT.

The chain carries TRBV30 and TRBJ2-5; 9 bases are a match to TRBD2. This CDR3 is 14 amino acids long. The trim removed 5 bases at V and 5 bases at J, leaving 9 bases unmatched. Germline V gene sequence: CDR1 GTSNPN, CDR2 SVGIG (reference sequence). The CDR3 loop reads CAWARSGGLETQYF. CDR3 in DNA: TGTGCCTGGGCCCGGAGCGGGGGGTTGGAGACCCAGTACTTC.

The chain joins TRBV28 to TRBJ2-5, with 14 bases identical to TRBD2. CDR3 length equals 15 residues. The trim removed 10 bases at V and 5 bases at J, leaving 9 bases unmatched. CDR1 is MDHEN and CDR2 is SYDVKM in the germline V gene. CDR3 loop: CATSTSGGAGETQYF. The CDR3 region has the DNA TGTGCCACTTCGACTAGCGGGGGGGCGGGGGAGACCCAGTACTTC.

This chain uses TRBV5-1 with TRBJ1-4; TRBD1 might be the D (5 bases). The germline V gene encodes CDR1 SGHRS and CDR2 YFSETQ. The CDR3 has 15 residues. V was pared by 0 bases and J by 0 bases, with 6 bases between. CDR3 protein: CASSLARATNEKLFF. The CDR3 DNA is TGCGCCAGCAGCTTGGCCAGGGCAACTAATGAAAAACTGTTTTTT.

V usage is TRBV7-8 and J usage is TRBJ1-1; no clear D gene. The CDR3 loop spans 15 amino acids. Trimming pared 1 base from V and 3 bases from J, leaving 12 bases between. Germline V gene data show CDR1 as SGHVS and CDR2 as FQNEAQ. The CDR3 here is CASSLDSRAYTEAFF. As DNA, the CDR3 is TGTGCCAGCAGCTTAGATAGTAGAGCGTACACTGAAGCTTTCTTT.

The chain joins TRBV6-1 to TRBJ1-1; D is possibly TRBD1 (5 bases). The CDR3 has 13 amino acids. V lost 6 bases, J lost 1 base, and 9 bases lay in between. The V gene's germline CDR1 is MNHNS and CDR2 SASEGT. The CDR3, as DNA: TGTGCCAGCAGCGGGACGGAGAACACTGAAGCTTTCTTT. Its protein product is CASSGTENTEAFF.

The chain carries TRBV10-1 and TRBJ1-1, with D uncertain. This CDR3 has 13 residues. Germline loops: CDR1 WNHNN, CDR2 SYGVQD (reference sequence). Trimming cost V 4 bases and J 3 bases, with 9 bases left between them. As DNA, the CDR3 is TGCGCCAGCAGTGGCAATCGGGACACTGAAGCTTTCTTT. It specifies CASSGNRDTEAFF.

The CDR3 loop reads CSARDNPWEYF. Here the CDR3 DNA reads TGCAGTGCTAGAGATAACCCGTGGGAGTACTTC. V usage is TRBV20-1 and J usage is TRBJ2-5; no reliable D call. The CDR3 is 11 residues long. Germline V gives CDR1 DFQATT, CDR2 SNEGSKA (reference sequence). Trimming removed 0 bases from V and 12 bases from J, with 11 bases in between.

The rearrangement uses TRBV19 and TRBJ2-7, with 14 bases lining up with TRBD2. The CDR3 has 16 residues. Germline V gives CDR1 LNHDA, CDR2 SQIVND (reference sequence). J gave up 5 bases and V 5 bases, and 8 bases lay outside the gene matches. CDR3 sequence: CASSFGTSGSLHEQYF. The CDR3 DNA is TGTGCCAGTAGTTTCGGGACTAGCGGGAGTCTTCACGAGCAGTACTTC. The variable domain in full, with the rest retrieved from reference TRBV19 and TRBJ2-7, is DGGITQSPKYLFRKEGQNVTLSCEQNLNHDAMYWYRQDPGQGLRLIYYSQIVNDFQKGDIAEGYSVSREKKESFPLTVTSAQKNPTAFYLCASSFGTSGSLHEQYFGPGTRLTVT.

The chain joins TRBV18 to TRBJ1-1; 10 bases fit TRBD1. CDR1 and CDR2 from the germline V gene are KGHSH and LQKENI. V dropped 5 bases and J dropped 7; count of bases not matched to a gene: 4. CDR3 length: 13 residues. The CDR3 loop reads CASSSTGGGEAFF. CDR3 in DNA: TGTGCCAGCTCATCGACAGGGGGCGGTGAAGCTTTCTTT.

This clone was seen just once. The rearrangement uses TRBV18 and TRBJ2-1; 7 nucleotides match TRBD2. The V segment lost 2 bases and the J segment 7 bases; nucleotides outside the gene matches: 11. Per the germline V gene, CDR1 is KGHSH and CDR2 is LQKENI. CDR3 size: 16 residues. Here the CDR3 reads CASSPFTAGVTNEQFF. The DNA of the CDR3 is TGTGCCAGCTCACCATTCACGGCGGGAGTAACTAATGAGCAGTTCTTC. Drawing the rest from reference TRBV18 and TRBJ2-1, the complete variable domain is NAGVMQNPRHLVRRRGQEARLRCSPMKGHSHVYWYRQLPEEGLKFMVYLQKENIIDESGMPKERFSAEFPKEGPSILRIQQVVRGDSAAYFCASSPFTAGVTNEQFFGPGTRLTVL.

The CDR3 region has the DNA TGTGCCAGCAGACTAACAGGGGTCCTCGGCTACACCTTC. Amino acid sequence: CASRLTGVLGYTF. The chain is built from TRBV7-2 and TRBJ1-2, with 7 bases that match TRBD1. This CDR3 is built from 13 residues. Germline V CDR1 and CDR2: SGHTA, FQGNSA. V dropped 6 bases and J dropped 8; count of bases not matched to a gene: 9. The whole variable domain, remainder taken from reference TRBV7-2 and TRBJ1-2, is GAGVSQSPSNKVTEKGKDVELRCDPISGHTALYWYRQSLGQGLEFLIYFQGNSAPDKSGLPSDRFSAERTGGSVSTLTIQRTQQEDSAVYLCASRLTGVLGYTFGSGTRLTVV.

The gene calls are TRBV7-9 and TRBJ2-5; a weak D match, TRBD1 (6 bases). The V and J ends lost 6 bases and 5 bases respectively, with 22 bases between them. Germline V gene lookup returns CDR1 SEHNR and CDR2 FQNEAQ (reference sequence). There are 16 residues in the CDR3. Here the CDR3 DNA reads TGTGCCAGCAGGCTTCGGGCAGACGAGGGGGTCGAGACCCAGTACTTC. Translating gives CASRLRADEGVETQYF.

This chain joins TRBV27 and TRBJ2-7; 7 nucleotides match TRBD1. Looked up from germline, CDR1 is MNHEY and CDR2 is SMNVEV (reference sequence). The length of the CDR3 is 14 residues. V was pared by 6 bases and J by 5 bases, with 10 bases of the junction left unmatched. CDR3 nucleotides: TGTGCCAGCAGCCGGACAGGCGGCATCCACGAGCAGTACTTC. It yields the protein CASSRTGGIHEQYF.

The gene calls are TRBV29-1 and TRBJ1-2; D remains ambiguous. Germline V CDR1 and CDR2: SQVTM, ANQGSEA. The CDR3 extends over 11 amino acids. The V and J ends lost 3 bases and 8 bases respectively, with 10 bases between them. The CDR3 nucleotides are TGCAGCGTTGACTTTAGTAGCGGCTACACCTTC. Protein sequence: CSVDFSSGYTF.

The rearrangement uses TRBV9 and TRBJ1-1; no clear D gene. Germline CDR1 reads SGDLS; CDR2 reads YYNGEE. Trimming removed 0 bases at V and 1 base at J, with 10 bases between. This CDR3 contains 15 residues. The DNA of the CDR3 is TGTGCCAGCAGCGTAGATCCGGGATCGAACACTGAAGCTTTCTTT. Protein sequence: CASSVDPGSNTEAFF.

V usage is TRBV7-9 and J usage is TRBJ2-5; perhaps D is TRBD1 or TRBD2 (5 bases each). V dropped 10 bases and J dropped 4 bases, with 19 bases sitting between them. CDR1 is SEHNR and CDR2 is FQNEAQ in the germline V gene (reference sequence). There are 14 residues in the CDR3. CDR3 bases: TGTGCCACCGATCCCCGGGGACGGTCAGAGACCCAGTACTTC. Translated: CATDPRGRSETQYF.

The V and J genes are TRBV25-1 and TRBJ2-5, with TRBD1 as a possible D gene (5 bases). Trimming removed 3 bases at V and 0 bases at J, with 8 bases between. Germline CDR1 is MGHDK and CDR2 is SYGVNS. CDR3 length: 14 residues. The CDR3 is CASSDQGHQETQYF. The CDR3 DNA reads TGTGCCAGCAGTGATCAGGGCCACCAAGAGACCCAGTACTTC.

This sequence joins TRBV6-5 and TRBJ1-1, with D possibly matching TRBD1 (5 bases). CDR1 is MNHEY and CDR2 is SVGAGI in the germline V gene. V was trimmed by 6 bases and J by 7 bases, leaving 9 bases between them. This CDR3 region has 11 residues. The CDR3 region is CASSSDSEAFF. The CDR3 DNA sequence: TGTGCCAGCAGCTCTGACAGTGAAGCTTTCTTT.

The CDR3 here is CASSSRSGNEQFF. The CDR3, as DNA: TGTGCCAGCAGCTCACGCTCGGGGAATGAGCAGTTCTTC. V and J are TRBV7-3 and TRBJ2-1; D possibly corresponds to TRBD2 (5 bases). The CDR3 consists of 13 residues. The germline CDR1 and CDR2 sequences are SGHTA and FQGTGA. Trimming removed 4 bases at V and 7 bases at J, with 11 bases between.

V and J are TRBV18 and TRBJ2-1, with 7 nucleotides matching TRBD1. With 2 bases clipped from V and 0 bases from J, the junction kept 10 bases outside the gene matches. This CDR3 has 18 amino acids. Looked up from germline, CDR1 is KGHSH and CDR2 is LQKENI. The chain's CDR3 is CASSPEDRSFSSYNEQFF. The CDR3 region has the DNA TGTGCCAGCTCACCAGAGGACAGGTCTTTCAGCTCCTACAATGAGCAGTTCTTC. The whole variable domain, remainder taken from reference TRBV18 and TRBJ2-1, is NAGVMQNPRHLVRRRGQEARLRCSPMKGHSHVYWYRQLPEEGLKFMVYLQKENIIDESGMPKERFSAEFPKEGPSILRIQQVVRGDSAAYFCASSPEDRSFSSYNEQFFGPGTRLTVL.